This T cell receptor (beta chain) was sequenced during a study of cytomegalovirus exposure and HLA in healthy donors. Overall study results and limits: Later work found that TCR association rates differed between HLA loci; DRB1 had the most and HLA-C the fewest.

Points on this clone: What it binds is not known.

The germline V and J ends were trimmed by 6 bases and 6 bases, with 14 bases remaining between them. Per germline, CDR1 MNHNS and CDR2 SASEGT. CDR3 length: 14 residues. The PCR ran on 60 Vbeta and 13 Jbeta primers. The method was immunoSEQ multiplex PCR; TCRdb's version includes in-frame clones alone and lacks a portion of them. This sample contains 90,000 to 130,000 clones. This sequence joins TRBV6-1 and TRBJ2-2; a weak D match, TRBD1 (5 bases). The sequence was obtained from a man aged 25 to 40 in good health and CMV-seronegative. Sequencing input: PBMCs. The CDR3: CASSVRVWSGELFF. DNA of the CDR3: TGTGCCAGCAGCGTCAGGGTATGGTCCGGGGAGCTGTTTTTT.